This is a list of T cell receptor beta chains from one sample in a study of beta chain features in type 1 diabetes. Clones were sequenced by immunoSEQ multiplex PCR, and TCRdb holds only the in-frame ones, with some missing. The sample includes 150,000 to 200,000 clones, roughly 60% of them seen just once. Sequencing was done on a sample of naive CD4+ T cells from blood. These receptors came from a man between 25 and 39 years old with type 1 diabetes. Both conserved end residues are part of each CDR3. D genes are given only for firm matches. Rows may omit the clone size; those that give it use once, few, many or a size class.

J gene: TRBJ2-3
D gene: TRBD2
clone size: -
V gene: TRBV7-2
CDR3 DNA: TGTGCCAGCAGCCCCAGCGGGGGAGGCACAGATACGCAGTATTTT
CDR3 protein: CASSPSGGGTDTQYF

J gene: TRBJ2-7
D gene: TRBD1
clone size: -
V gene: TRBV29-1
CDR3 DNA: TGCAGCGTGACCGGGACAGGGCGCTACGAGCAGTACTTC
CDR3 protein: CSVTGTGRYEQYF

J gene: TRBJ1-1
D gene: -
clone size: -
V gene: TRBV9
CDR3 DNA: TGTGCCAGCAGCGTCCTCTCCTCGTATACTGAAGCTTTCTTT
CDR3 protein: CASSVLSSYTEAFF

J gene: TRBJ2-3
D gene: -
clone size: few
V gene: TRBV12-5
CDR3 DNA: TGTGCTAGTGGTTCGTGGAGAAACACAGATACGCAGTATTTT
CDR3 protein: CASGSWRNTDTQYF

J gene: TRBJ2-5
D gene: -
clone size: -
V gene: TRBV29-1
CDR3 DNA: TGCAGCGCTGAAGAGAGGGAGACCCAGTACTTC
CDR3 protein: CSAEERETQYF

J gene: TRBJ2-7
D gene: -
clone size: -
V gene: TRBV25-1
CDR3 DNA: TGTGCCAGCAGTTCCCGGCCCGGCGGCCACGAGCAGTACTTC
CDR3 protein: CASSSRPGGHEQYF

J gene: TRBJ2-3
D gene: -
clone size: few
V gene: TRBV5-1
CDR3 DNA: TGCGCCAGCAGCTCAAGCCGGGGCCCCGATACGCAGTATTTT
CDR3 protein: CASSSSRGPDTQYF

J gene: TRBJ1-4
D gene: -
clone size: -
V gene: TRBV29-1
CDR3 DNA: TGCAGCGTTGAATACATTAATGAAAAACTGTTTTTT
CDR3 protein: CSVEYINEKLFF

J gene: TRBJ1-2
D gene: -
clone size: -
V gene: TRBV29-1
CDR3 DNA: TGCAGCGTTGGGCCCCAGGGTGGCTACACCTTC
CDR3 protein: CSVGPQGGYTF

J gene: TRBJ1-6
D gene: -
clone size: once
V gene: TRBV5-1
CDR3 DNA: TGCGCCAGCAGCTTGGATCACGGTAATTCACCCCTCCACTTT
CDR3 protein: CASSLDHGNSPLHF

J gene: TRBJ1-6
D gene: -
clone size: once
V gene: TRBV2
CDR3 DNA: TGTGCCAGCAGGAAGGACAGCGCACCCCTCCACTTT
CDR3 protein: CASRKDSAPLHF

J gene: TRBJ2-3
D gene: -
clone size: -
V gene: TRBV11-2
CDR3 DNA: TGTGCCAGCAGCTTAGTGTCCGGCGGCACAGATACGCAGTATTTT
CDR3 protein: CASSLVSGGTDTQYF

J gene: TRBJ1-2
D gene: -
clone size: -
V gene: TRBV19
CDR3 DNA: TGTGCCAGTAGTATCGGCAGAAACTATGGCTACACCTTC
CDR3 protein: CASSIGRNYGYTF

J gene: TRBJ2-6
D gene: -
clone size: -
V gene: TRBV9
CDR3 DNA: TGTGCCAGCAACCCGGGGGCTACTGGGGCCAACGTCCTGACTTTC
CDR3 protein: CASNPGATGANVLTF

J gene: TRBJ2-2
D gene: -
clone size: few
V gene: TRBV30
CDR3 DNA: TGTGCCTGCCAAAGCGGCCTAAACACCGGGGAGCTGTTTTTT
CDR3 protein: CACQSGLNTGELFF

J gene: TRBJ2-3
D gene: TRBD1
clone size: -
V gene: TRBV7-9
CDR3 DNA: TGTGCCAGCAGCTTAACAGGGGGCGCAGATACGCAGTATTTT
CDR3 protein: CASSLTGGADTQYF

J gene: TRBJ2-5
D gene: -
clone size: -
V gene: TRBV11-2
CDR3 DNA: TGTGCCAGCAGCTTAGGTGGGGAGGAGACCCAGTACTTC
CDR3 protein: CASSLGGEETQYF

J gene: TRBJ1-5
D gene: -
clone size: -
V gene: TRBV29-1
CDR3 DNA: TGCAGCGTTGCTTGGCCGAATCAGCCCCAGCATTTT
CDR3 protein: CSVAWPNQPQHF

J gene: TRBJ2-5
D gene: TRBD2
clone size: -
V gene: TRBV7-6
CDR3 DNA: TGTGCCAGCACCCCAATCCCGGGGGGACAAGAGACCCAGTACTTC
CDR3 protein: CASTPIPGGQETQYF

J gene: TRBJ2-3
D gene: -
clone size: few
V gene: TRBV29-1
CDR3 DNA: TGCAGCGTTGACGTTCCATCTACGCAGTATTTT
CDR3 protein: CSVDVPSTQYF

J gene: TRBJ2-1
D gene: -
clone size: -
V gene: TRBV15
CDR3 DNA: TGTGCCACCAGCAGAGGTTTCCAGGTACCCTACAATGAGCAGTTCTTC
CDR3 protein: CATSRGFQVPYNEQFF

J gene: TRBJ1-1
D gene: -
clone size: -
V gene: TRBV11-2
CDR3 DNA: TGTGCCAGCAGAACACGTAATGACAAAGAAGCTTTCTTT
CDR3 protein: CASRTRNDKEAFF

J gene: TRBJ2-1
D gene: -
clone size: -
V gene: TRBV29-1
CDR3 DNA: TGCAGCGATTGGGGCCAGAACAATGAGCAGTTCTTC
CDR3 protein: CSDWGQNNEQFF

J gene: TRBJ1-2
D gene: TRBD1
clone size: -
V gene: TRBV6-5
CDR3 DNA: TGTGCCAGCAGGAATAGACAGGGGTATGGCTACACCTTC
CDR3 protein: CASRNRQGYGYTF

J gene: TRBJ2-5
D gene: TRBD1
clone size: -
V gene: TRBV29-1
CDR3 DNA: TGCAGCGTTGAAGGGACAGGGAAAGAGACCCAGTACTTC
CDR3 protein: CSVEGTGKETQYF

J gene: TRBJ2-5
D gene: TRBD2
clone size: few
V gene: TRBV30
CDR3 DNA: TGTGCCTGGAGTGTATCCGGGACTAGCGGGGCCCGAAGACACTTC
CDR3 protein: CAWSVSGTSGARRHF

J gene: TRBJ2-5
D gene: -
clone size: -
V gene: TRBV25-1
CDR3 DNA: TGTGCCAGCACCCTGACTGGAGTGGATCAAGAGACCCAGTACTTC
CDR3 protein: CASTLTGVDQETQYF

J gene: TRBJ2-4
D gene: -
clone size: -
V gene: TRBV7-9
CDR3 DNA: TGTGCCAGCAGTCCCAATTTCACGGGCGGAAACATTCAGTACTTC
CDR3 protein: CASSPNFTGGNIQYF

J gene: TRBJ2-1
D gene: TRBD2
clone size: -
V gene: TRBV5-1
CDR3 DNA: TGCGCCAGCAGCTCACTAGCGGGGGAGGGTAATGAGCAGTTCTTC
CDR3 protein: CASSSLAGEGNEQFF

J gene: TRBJ2-1
D gene: -
clone size: -
V gene: TRBV9
CDR3 DNA: TGTGCCAGCAACAGGGTGCGAGACAATGAGCAGTTCTTC
CDR3 protein: CASNRVRDNEQFF

J gene: TRBJ2-3
D gene: TRBD2
clone size: -
V gene: TRBV4-3
CDR3 DNA: TGCGCCAGCAGCCAGTTTGAGCGGGACCTCTTCACAGATACGCAGTATTTT
CDR3 protein: CASSQFERDLFTDTQYF

J gene: TRBJ2-5
D gene: -
clone size: -
V gene: TRBV15
CDR3 DNA: TGTGCCACCAGCAGAGGAGGGCTTGAAAGGACCCAGTACTTC
CDR3 protein: CATSRGGLERTQYF

J gene: TRBJ1-4
D gene: -
clone size: once
V gene: TRBV5-4
CDR3 DNA: TGTGCCAGCAGCTTGGACGGGTCTAATGAAAAACTGTTTTTT
CDR3 protein: CASSLDGSNEKLFF

J gene: TRBJ2-3
D gene: TRBD2
clone size: -
V gene: TRBV7-2
CDR3 DNA: TGTGCCAGCACCGGGGGGAACTGGGCCCTGGATACGCAGTATTTT
CDR3 protein: CASTGGNWALDTQYF

J gene: TRBJ2-7
D gene: -
clone size: once
V gene: TRBV7-2
CDR3 DNA: TGTGCCAGCAGCTTACAGAGGCTAGTAGCCGAGCAGTACTTC
CDR3 protein: CASSLQRLVAEQYF

J gene: TRBJ2-3
D gene: TRBD2
clone size: -
V gene: TRBV2
CDR3 DNA: TGTGCCAGCACCCAGACTAGCCCAGAAGATACGCAGTATTTT
CDR3 protein: CASTQTSPEDTQYF

J gene: TRBJ1-1
D gene: TRBD1
clone size: few
V gene: TRBV29-1
CDR3 DNA: TGCAGCGTTGCATACCAGGGGGCGGAAGCTTTCTTT
CDR3 protein: CSVAYQGAEAFF

J gene: TRBJ2-2
D gene: TRBD1
clone size: -
V gene: TRBV7-2
CDR3 DNA: TGTGCCAGCAGAGGGACAGTCACCGGGGAGCTGTTTTTT
CDR3 protein: CASRGTVTGELFF

J gene: TRBJ2-3
D gene: TRBD2
clone size: -
V gene: TRBV7-2
CDR3 DNA: TGTGCCAGCGGACTAGCGGACCACACAGATACGCAGTATTTT
CDR3 protein: CASGLADHTDTQYF

J gene: TRBJ2-6
D gene: -
clone size: few
V gene: TRBV30
CDR3 DNA: TGTGCCTGGAGTCCGGGGACCGGGGCCAACGTCCTGACTTTC
CDR3 protein: CAWSPGTGANVLTF

J gene: TRBJ1-6
D gene: -
clone size: -
V gene: TRBV15
CDR3 DNA: TGTGCCACCAGCAGAGCCGGAAGGACGAATGGTTCACCCCTCCACTTT
CDR3 protein: CATSRAGRTNGSPLHF